The 11 T cell receptor beta chains reported below all come from one sample, sequenced in a study of blood T cell repertoires in COVID-19. TCRdb's copy holds only in-frame clones and misses some; the assay was immunoSEQ multiplex PCR. The data hold about 150,000 clones, with 79% observed a single time. Material: peripheral blood. These TCRs come from a man in his forties or fifties with active or convalescent COVID-19.

The chain joins TRBV6-5 to TRBJ2-7; no clear D. This CDR3 is 11 amino acids long. Trimming stripped 5 bases from V and 3 bases from J, with 5 bases between. In germline, CDR1 is MNHEY, CDR2 SVGAGI. This chain's CDR3 is CASSRIYEQYF. The DNA for the CDR3 is TGTGCCAGCAGTCGTATCTACGAGCAGTACTTC.

The chain employs TRBV7-3 and TRBJ2-1; TRBD2 agrees at 11 bases. CDR3 size: 17 residues. CDR1 is SGHTA, CDR2 FQGTGA, per germline. J lost 2 bases, V lost 0 bases, and 3 bases had no gene match. The CDR3 protein is CASSLTISGRAYNEQFF. The CDR3 DNA is TGTGCCAGCAGCTTAACGATTAGCGGGAGGGCCTACAATGAGCAGTTCTTC.

The chain is built from TRBV7-8 and TRBJ2-2; 8 bases are a match to TRBD2. The CDR3 spans 15 residues. V gave up 8 bases and J gave up 1 base; unmatched junction bases: 6. Germline V CDR1 and CDR2: SGHVS, FQNEAQ. CDR3 sequence (DNA): TGTGCCAGCCCCCCTAGCGGGCTGAACACCGGGGAGCTGTTTTTT. This encodes CASPPSGLNTGELFF.

This clone is a singleton in its sample. The V gene is TRBV5-1, the J gene TRBJ2-2; weak D call: TRBD2 (6 bases). This CDR3 spans 16 amino acids. V shed 6 bases and J shed 5 bases, with 20 bases lying between them. Germline loops: CDR1 SGHRS, CDR2 YFSETQ. The CDR3: CASTLGPGVGTGELFF. DNA of the CDR3: TGCGCCAGCACCCTAGGACCGGGAGTGGGAACCGGGGAGCTGTTTTTT.

This clone was observed many times. This rearrangement joins TRBV15 to TRBJ2-3; D is ambiguous. Germline V lookup: CDR1 LNHNV, CDR2 YYDKDF (reference sequence). V lost 4 bases, J lost 0 bases, and 8 bases lay in between. This CDR3 is built from 14 residues. This CDR3 reads CATSTLTSTDTQYF. The CDR3 nucleotides are TGTGCCACCAGCACCTTGACTAGCACAGATACGCAGTATTTT. The variable domain in full, with the rest retrieved from reference TRBV15 and TRBJ2-3, is DAMVIQNPRYQVTQFGKPVTLSCSQTLNHNVMYWYQQKSSQAPKLLFHYYDKDFNNEADTPDNFQSRRPNTSFCFLDIRSPGLGDTAMYLCATSTLTSTDTQYFGPGTRLTVL.

The chain combines TRBV28 with TRBJ1-1; D gene uncertain. The CDR3 is made up of 12 amino acids. Trimming left V 6 bases short and J 10 bases short, with 15 bases between. Germline V gene sequence: CDR1 MDHEN, CDR2 SYDVKM. CDR3 sequence (DNA): TGTGCCAGCAGCCCACCCCGCCCCAGAGCTTTCTTT. Protein product: CASSPPRPRAFF.

This chain connects TRBV5-1 to TRBJ2-3, with a possible D match to TRBD2 (6 bases). There are 16 residues in the CDR3. In germline, CDR1 is SGHRS, CDR2 YFSETQ. V lost 4 bases, J lost 1 base, and 16 bases lay in between. The CDR3 reads CASSPWREIGTDTQYF. CDR3 nucleotides: TGCGCCAGCAGCCCCTGGAGGGAAATCGGCACAGATACGCAGTATTTT.

The chain carries TRBV27 and TRBJ2-7, with TRBD1 as a possible D gene (6 bases). The CDR3 has 14 amino acids. In germline, CDR1 is MNHEY, CDR2 SMNVEV (reference sequence). The V end lost 6 bases, the J end lost 3 bases, and 15 bases lay between the germline ends. The CDR3 bases are TGTGCCAGCAGCCTGACAGGTTACGGCTACGAGCAGTACTTC. Amino acid sequence: CASSLTGYGYEQYF.

The V call is TRBV24-1, the J call TRBJ2-4; D is perhaps TRBD2 (5 bases). V dropped 4 bases and J dropped 11 bases, with 14 bases sitting between them. The CDR3 is made up of 13 amino acids. The V gene's germline CDR1 is KGHDR and CDR2 SFDVKD. CDR3 sequence reads: CATSDRRDFLQYF. The CDR3 nucleotides read TGTGCCACCAGTGACCGCCGGGATTTTCTTCAGTACTTC.

The V call is TRBV10-1, the J call TRBJ1-1, with TRBD1 identical over 7 bases. Looked up from germline, CDR1 is WNHNN and CDR2 is SYGVQD (reference sequence). Trimming at V came to 3 bases and at J to 0 bases, leaving 7 bases not matched to a gene. This CDR3 comprises 16 residues. The CDR3 spells CASSDGTDLMNTEAFF. The DNA of the CDR3 is TGCGCCAGCAGTGATGGGACAGATTTAATGAACACTGAAGCTTTCTTT.

The gene calls are TRBV7-8 and TRBJ2-1; TRBD2 agrees at 8 bases. The CDR3 spans 16 residues. V lost 1 base, J lost 6 bases, and 8 bases stayed unmatched. Germline V CDR1 and CDR2: SGHVS, FQNEAQ. The CDR3 sequence: CASSLVGSGIPNEQFF. In DNA, the CDR3 is TGTGCCAGCAGCTTAGTCGGTAGCGGGATTCCCAATGAGCAGTTCTTC.